This T cell receptor (beta chain) emerged from a study of cytomegalovirus exposure and HLA in healthy donors. Study results and limitations: An Asian-associated ancestry cluster reportedly showed fewer N-insertions than the approximately 700-donor mean in a later analysis. Most sequenced TCRs were rare (though some public TCRs occurred in many donors).

With respect to this clone: Its antigen is not identified.

It was with 60 Vbeta and 13 Jbeta primers that the PCR ran. Profiling relied on immunoSEQ multiplex PCR, and the TCRdb table lists in-frame clones only, not all of them. In the table there are fewer than 150,000 clones, approximately 76% of which are singletons. Germline V gene lookup returns CDR1 SGHRS and CDR2 YFSETQ. V lost 2 bases and J lost 4, with 18 bases in between. CDR3 length: 16 amino acids. V usage is TRBV5-1 and J usage is TRBJ1-1; possibly TRBD1 for D (5 bases). The clonotype originates from a man aged 55 to 69 in good health and CMV-seropositive. Sequencing input: PBMCs. The chain's CDR3 is CASSLEGPGRATEAFF. The CDR3 coding sequence is TGCGCCAGCAGCTTAGAAGGTCCAGGCAGGGCCACTGAAGCTTTCTTT.